This is a list of T cell receptor beta chains from one sample in a study of T cells after yellow fever vaccination. In TCRdb, the 5' RACE reads were re-called with MiXCR into one record per CDR3 protein. This table holds some 160,000 distinct CDR3 sequences, roughly 8.8% found once. This sample comprised CD8+ T cells sorted from PBMCs, obtained 45 days after the yellow fever booster vaccination. These receptors were obtained from a man aged 18-30 years who received the YFV17D yellow fever vaccine. CDR3s include the opening cysteine and the closing phenylalanine or tryptophan. The D gene is left open where the match is weak. Clone sizes are given selectively: once, few, many, or a class where the clone is expanded.

clone size | J gene | V gene | D gene | CDR3 DNA | CDR3 protein
few | TRBJ1-1 | TRBV12-3/TRBV12-4 | . | TGTGCCAGCAGTTCGTGGGTGAACACTGAAGCTTTCTTT | CASSSWVNTEAFF
few | TRBJ2-7 | TRBV20-1 | TRBD2 | TGCAGTGCCCTCATAACTAGCGGGGCCACCTACGAGCAGTACTTC | CSALITSGATYEQYF
many | TRBJ1-5 | TRBV27 | . | TGTGCCAGCAGTTCAATAAACGGGGTCGGGCAGCCCCAGCATTTT | CASSSINGVGQPQHF
. | TRBJ2-1 | TRBV19 | . | TGTGCCAGTAGTAAGACACCTAACTCCTACAATGAGCAGTTCTTC | CASSKTPNSYNEQFF
. | TRBJ1-2 | TRBV20-1 | TRBD1 | TGCAGTGCTTTCAAACGGACAGGGAAGGGGTCTTGGGTCTATGGCTACACCTTC | CSAFKRTGKGSWVYGYTF
many | TRBJ1-5 | TRBV6-5 | TRBD1 | TGTGCCAGCAGCCCCTCTTGGACAGGGCTGGTTTTTCAGCCCCAGCATTTT | CASSPSWTGLVFQPQHF
many | TRBJ2-1 | TRBV6-1 | . | TGTGCCAGCACCGAAAGGGGGGAGACTGACTACAATGAGCAGTTCTTC | CASTERGETDYNEQFF
many | TRBJ2-7 | TRBV6-2/TRBV6-3 | TRBD2 | TGTGCCAGCAGCACACTAGCGGGGCCCTACGAGCAGTACTTC | CASSTLAGPYEQYF
few | TRBJ2-7 | TRBV6-6 | . | TGTGCCAGCAGTTACTCCAAGACTGGATCCTACGAGCAGTACTTC | CASSYSKTGSYEQYF
few | TRBJ1-1 | TRBV6-1 | TRBD1 | TGTGCCAGCAGTGAGAGGAGGACAGGGAGGAACACTGAAGCTTTCTTT | CASSERRTGRNTEAFF
few | TRBJ2-3 | TRBV3-1 | TRBD2 | TGTGCCAGCAGCCCTGACGGGACTAGGTGGGCAGATACGCAGTATTTT | CASSPDGTRWADTQYF
many | TRBJ2-2 | TRBV10-3 | TRBD2 | TGTGCCATCGGTCTAGCGGGGGAAAAGATCCCGAACACCGGGGAGCTGTTTTTT | CAIGLAGEKIPNTGELFF
. | TRBJ2-7 | TRBV3-1 | . | TGTGCCAGCAGCCCTGGACAAGGTCCCTCCTACGAGCAGTACTTC | CASSPGQGPSYEQYF
once | TRBJ2-3 | TRBV5-1 | TRBD1 | TGCGCCAGCAGCACCCCGGACAGGTTTGGCACAGATACGCAGTATTTT | CASSTPDRFGTDTQYF
few | TRBJ1-2 | TRBV9 | . | TGTGCCAGCAGCGTAGTAGATAACTATGGCTACACCTTC | CASSVVDNYGYTF
many | TRBJ2-6 | TRBV5-1 | . | TGCGCCAGCAGATTGAGGTCCGGGGCCAACGTCCTGACTTTC | CASRLRSGANVLTF
. | TRBJ1-2 | TRBV6-5 | . | TGTGCCGCAGCGTACGGGGCGGAAAATGGCTACACCTTC | CAAAYGAENGYTF
few | TRBJ1-1 | TRBV6-2/TRBV6-3 | . | TGTGCCAGCAGCTTCCTGTCTCGGAGCACTGAAGCTTTCTTT | CASSFLSRSTEAFF
. | TRBJ2-5 | TRBV20-1 | TRBD2 | TGCAGTGCTAGAGAAGGGCGGGGGGTGAAAGAGACCCAGTACTTC | CSAREGRGVKETQYF
few | TRBJ2-4 | TRBV7-9 | TRBD1 | TGTGCCAGCAGTTGGGACAGGGGAAACATTCAGTACTTC | CASSWDRGNIQYF
. | TRBJ2-2 | TRBV19 | . | TGTGCCAGTAGTATTGTACAGGGAGCCGGGGAGCTGTTTTTT | CASSIVQGAGELFF
. | TRBJ1-6 | TRBV27 | TRBD1 | TGTGCCAGCAGTTCGACAGGGGATGCCTATAATTCACCCCTCCACTTT | CASSSTGDAYNSPLHF